These 22 T cell receptor beta chains came from one sample sequenced in a study of T cell repertoires in cytomegalovirus infection. The antigens for these receptors are not known. TCRdb used MiXCR to reprocess the reads, holding one entry per CDR3 protein. Seen here are about 500,000 distinct CDR3 sequences, around 30% observed once, and the top ten hold 17%. This specimen consisted of cultured PBMCs, obtained from culture after CMV antigen stimulation. The receptors stem from a human donor in good health (CMV status not recorded). Some clones in this sample may be carry-over from other donors' samples.

The chain joins TRBV6-6 to TRBJ2-3; D remains ambiguous. This CDR3 comprises 14 residues. The germline gives CDR1 MNHNY, CDR2 SVGAGI (reference sequence). V was shortened by 3 bases and J by 1 base, with 8 bases between the two germline ends. The CDR3 sequence: CASSYMARTDTQYF. CDR3 nucleotide sequence: TGTGCCAGCAGTTATATGGCGCGCACAGATACGCAGTATTTT.

This chain joins TRBV10-3 and TRBJ1-2, with 12 bases fitting TRBD1. This CDR3 is built from 15 residues. Germline V gene data show CDR1 as ENHRY and CDR2 as SYGVKD. V was pared by 2 bases and J by 8 bases, with 6 bases of the junction left unmatched. The CDR3 DNA is TGTGCCATCAGTGAGACGGGGACAGGGGGCCAAGGCTACACCTTC. Translated, it gives CAISETGTGGQGYTF.

The chain uses TRBV4-1 and TRBJ2-2, with TRBD2 identical over 9 bases. CDR1 is MGHRA and CDR2 is YSYEKL in the germline V gene. The CDR3 runs to 17 residues. V dropped 2 bases and J dropped 7; count of bases not matched to a gene: 11. The CDR3 loop is CASSQSPSSGAVGELFF. Written as DNA, the CDR3 is TGCGCCAGCAGCCAATCTCCATCTAGCGGGGCGGTCGGGGAGCTGTTTTTT.

The V call is TRBV6-2 or TRBV6-3, the J call TRBJ2-7; TRBD1 might be the D (6 bases). The CDR3 extends over 15 amino acids. V dropped 5 bases and J dropped 6 bases, with 20 bases sitting between them. Germline values: CDR1 MNHEY, CDR2 SVGEGT. The CDR3 coding sequence is TGTGCCAGCAGTCCGAACCACGGCAGGGGCTTCGAGCAGTACGTC. Protein: CASSPNHGRGFEQYV.

This clonotype was seen repeatedly, ten times or more. The V gene is TRBV7-2, the J gene TRBJ2-3; maybe TRBD2 (6 bases). Germline V lookup: CDR1 SGHTA, CDR2 FQGNSA. This CDR3 contains 15 residues. The V gene lost 5 bases and the J gene lost 9 bases, with 21 bases spanning the gap. The CDR3 region has the DNA TGTGCCAGCAGCCCCCCGGGCGGCGGGAAACGCACGCAGTATTTT. Protein sequence: CASSPPGGGKRTQYF.

This rearrangement joins TRBV7-2 to TRBJ1-2, with TRBD1 matching over 7 bases. CDR1 SGHTA and CDR2 FQGNSA come from the germline V gene. There are 17 residues in the CDR3. V shed 6 bases and J 0 bases; nucleotides not matched to a gene: 13. The CDR3 region is CASSRTLPGQTNYGYTF. DNA for the CDR3: TGTGCCAGCAGTCGAACCCTACCGGGACAGACTAACTATGGCTACACCTTC.

In its sample, this clonotype was seen many times. The V call is TRBV7-2, the J call TRBJ1-1; perhaps TRBD1 as D (5 bases). The CDR3 has 15 amino acids. V dropped 1 base and J dropped 9 bases, with 18 bases sitting between them. The V gene's germline CDR1 is SGHTA and CDR2 FQGNSA. The CDR3 here is CASSLGASRDEKAFF. The CDR3 DNA follows: TGTGCCAGCAGCTTAGGAGCCAGCAGGGACGAAAAAGCTTTCTTT.

This clonotype came up once. The genes are TRBV7-2 and TRBJ2-2; 10 bases agree with TRBD2. CDR1 is SGHTA and CDR2 is FQGNSA in the germline V gene. The trim removed 5 bases at V and 1 base at J, leaving 7 bases unmatched. This CDR3 has 17 residues. The DNA for the CDR3 is TGTGCCAGCAGCCTGCGAACTAGCGGGGTGAACACCGGGGAGCTGTTTTTT. Translating it yields CASSLRTSGVNTGELFF.

V is TRBV29-1 and J is TRBJ2-3, with 11 nucleotides matching TRBD2. Germline trimming cut 1 base from V and 6 bases from J; bases unmatched to any gene: 6. In germline, CDR1 is SQVTM, CDR2 ANQGSEA. The CDR3 extends over 15 amino acids. CDR3 bases: TGCAGCGTTGAAGTAGCGGGAGGGCCAAGGGATACGCAGTATTTT. This encodes CSVEVAGGPRDTQYF.

The rearrangement joins TRBV7-6 to TRBJ2-2; 11 bases are a match to TRBD2. The CDR3 runs 14 residues. The J segment lost 3 bases and the V segment lost 6 bases, leaving 0 bases of the junction unmatched. Germline V gene sequence: CDR1 SGHVS, CDR2 FNYEAQ. CDR3 DNA sequence: TGTGCCAGCAGGGGACTAGCGGACACCGGGGAGCTGTTTTTT. Encoded protein: CASRGLADTGELFF. Full variable domain (missing parts from reference TRBV7-6 and TRBJ2-2): GAGVSQSPRYKVTKRGQDVALRCDPISGHVSLYWYRQALGQGPEFLTYFNYEAQQDKSGLPNDRFSAERPEGSISTLTIQRTEQRDSAMYRCASRGLADTGELFFGEGSRLTVL.

V is TRBV6-5 and J is TRBJ2-6; D gene ambiguous. V lost 8 bases, J lost 0 bases, and 11 bases lay in between. From germline, CDR1 is MNHEY and CDR2 SVGAGI. The CDR3 has 15 residues. CDR3 region: CASSKALSGANVLTF. Here the CDR3 DNA reads TGTGCCAGCTCCAAAGCCCTCTCTGGGGCCAACGTCCTGACTTTC.

This rearrangement joins TRBV7-2 to TRBJ2-1; weak D call: TRBD2 (6 bases). The V gene lost 3 bases and the J gene lost 3 bases, with 9 bases spanning the gap. Germline loops: CDR1 SGHTA, CDR2 FQGNSA. The CDR3 runs to 14 residues. The CDR3 DNA reads TGTGCCAGCAGCTTCGGCGGGATCTACAATGAGCAGTTCTTC. Encoded protein: CASSFGGIYNEQFF.

The CDR3 here is CSVEGGGGFYTF. The CDR3 coding sequence is TGCAGCGTTGAAGGGGGCGGCGGCTTCTACACCTTC. The chain links TRBV29-1 to TRBJ1-2; D possibly corresponds to TRBD1 (5 bases). V dropped 1 base and J dropped 10 bases, with 13 bases sitting between them. The V gene's germline CDR1 is SQVTM and CDR2 ANQGSEA. The CDR3 consists of 12 residues.

In this sample, this clonotype turned up a few times. The chain has TRBV6-1 and TRBJ2-1; TRBD2 aligns across 9 bases. V shed 7 bases and J 6 bases; nucleotides not matched to a gene: 4. This CDR3 spans 13 amino acids. Germline V gives CDR1 MNHNS, CDR2 SASEGT. The CDR3 loop is CASMLAGSNEQFF. The CDR3 coding sequence is TGTGCCAGCATGCTAGCGGGAAGCAATGAGCAGTTCTTC.

The chain carries TRBV5-6 and TRBJ2-1; D perhaps matches TRBD2 (5 bases). Germline CDR1 reads SGHDT; CDR2 reads YYEEEE. The CDR3 is 16 amino acids. V was shortened by 4 bases and J by 5 bases, with 19 bases between the two germline ends. CDR3 DNA sequence: TGTGCCAGCAGCCAAGAAAGAGGAGGCCTAGACAATGAGCAGTTCTTC. As protein: CASSQERGGLDNEQFF.

The sample holds many counts of this clonotype. This chain connects TRBV6-1 to TRBJ1-5, with 7 bases that match TRBD1. The CDR3 loop spans 15 amino acids. Germline loops: CDR1 MNHNS, CDR2 SASEGT. The trim removed 3 bases at V and 2 bases at J, leaving 4 bases unmatched. CDR3 coding DNA: TGTGCCAGCAGTGATCACAGGGGCGGCAATCAGCCCCAGCATTTT. This codes for CASSDHRGGNQPQHF.

Turning to this clonotype: Here the CDR3 omits its conserved ending phenylalanine or tryptophan, so a read error is the likely source. The chain is built from TRBV24-1 and TRBJ1-2, with D hard to call. The germline V gene has CDR1 KGHDR and CDR2 SFDVKD. V dropped 3 bases and J dropped 3 bases, with 10 bases sitting between them. The CDR3 covers 14 residues. The CDR3 nucleotides read TGTGCCACCAGTGATGCGACGGAATACTATGGCTACACCATC. Amino acid sequence: CATSDATEYYGYTI.

This clonotype was seen only a few times. The genes are TRBV20-1 and TRBJ2-3; unclear D gene. This CDR3 has 13 residues. Germline assignment: CDR1 DFQATT and CDR2 SNEGSKA (reference sequence). Trimming left V 3 bases short and J 6 bases short, with 13 bases between. DNA for the CDR3: TGCAGTGCTAGCCCCCCACACCAGGATACGCAGTATTTT. This translates into CSASPPHQDTQYF.

J is TRBJ2-3 and V is TRBV4-3; the match to TRBD2 covers 10 bases. The CDR3 contains 16 residues. CDR1 is LGHNA, CDR2 YSLEER, per germline. V lost 2 bases to trimming and J lost 1 base; unmatched junction nucleotides: 3. The CDR3 DNA reads as TGCGCCAGCAGCCAACTAGCGGGAGAAGGCACAGATACGCAGTATTTT. As protein: CASSQLAGEGTDTQYF.

This clonotype has only one observation. This rearrangement joins TRBV5-6 to TRBJ2-5; the D gene is possibly TRBD2 (5 bases). The CDR3 contains 14 residues. Germline loops: CDR1 SGHDT, CDR2 YYEEEE. Trimming took 1 base from V and 3 from J, leaving 10 bases between them. The DNA for the CDR3 is TGTGCCAGCAGCTTGCCGCGGGCTGAAGAGACCCAGTACTTC. Protein sequence: CASSLPRAEETQYF.

V gene TRBV6-2 or TRBV6-3 combines with J gene TRBJ2-2, with TRBD2 matching over 11 bases. The V gene end was trimmed by 5 bases and the J gene end by 4 bases; junction bases not matched to a gene: 9. Germline CDR1 is MNHEY and CDR2 is SVGEGT. This CDR3 is 17 amino acids long. CDR3: CASSKRLAGMSTGELFF. The CDR3 DNA is TGTGCCAGCAGTAAGAGACTAGCGGGAATGTCCACCGGGGAGCTGTTTTTT.

The genes are TRBV11-2 and TRBJ2-5, with D possibly being TRBD2 (5 bases). The V and J ends lost 4 bases and 9 bases respectively, with 9 bases between them. CDR1 is SGHAT, CDR2 FQNNGV, per germline. The CDR3 totals 11 residues. The CDR3 nucleotides are TGTGCCAGCAGCTCACCCGGGGCCCAGTACTTC. It is translated as CASSSPGAQYF.